This T cell receptor (beta chain) was captured in a study of graft-versus-host responses after intestinal transplantation. The overall study: Recipients across the board were started on anti-thymocyte globulin induction, then kept on tacrolimus and steroids for two to four years.

Germline assignment: CDR1 MDHEN and CDR2 SYDVKM. V lost 7 bases, J lost 2 bases, and 11 bases lay in between. There are 14 residues in the CDR3. To note about this clone: The antigen is undetermined.

Study results and limitations: HvG clone declines early post-transplant were associated with peak circulating GvH levels. The recipient marrow held GvH clones, and some of them showed up first in ileum or blood.

The table came from immunoSEQ multiplex PCR; TCRdb's copy has only in-frame clones and leaves some out. The table has tens of thousands of clones, under 90% seen once. This receptor was taken from a human donor who was the organ donor for an intestinal transplant. Sequencing was performed on unstimulated CD4+ T cells sorted from spleen or lymph node cells, taken before transplant. This chain joins TRBV28 and TRBJ1-4, with D uncertain. The CDR3, as DNA: TGTGCCAGCACCACCAGGAGGACTAATGAAAAACTGTTTTTT. It yields the protein CASTTRRTNEKLFF.